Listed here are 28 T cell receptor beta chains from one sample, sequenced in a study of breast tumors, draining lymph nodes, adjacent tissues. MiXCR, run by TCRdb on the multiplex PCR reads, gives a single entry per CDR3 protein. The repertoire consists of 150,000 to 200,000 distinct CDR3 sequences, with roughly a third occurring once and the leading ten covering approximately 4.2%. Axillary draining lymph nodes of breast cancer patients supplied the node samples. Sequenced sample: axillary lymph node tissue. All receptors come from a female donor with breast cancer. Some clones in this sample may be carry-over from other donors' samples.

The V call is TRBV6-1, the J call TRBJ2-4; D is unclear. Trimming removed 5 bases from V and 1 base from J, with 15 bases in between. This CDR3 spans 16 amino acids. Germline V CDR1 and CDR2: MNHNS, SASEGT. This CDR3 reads CASSQIANSAKNIQYF. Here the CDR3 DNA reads TGTGCCAGCAGTCAAATCGCTAACTCGGCCAAAAACATTCAGTACTTC.

The CDR3 is CARKGVGTSGSTGELFF. In nucleotides, the CDR3 is TGTGCCAGGAAGGGAGTGGGGACTAGCGGGAGCACCGGGGAGCTGTTTTTT. This chain uses TRBV12-3 or TRBV12-4 with TRBJ2-2; 14 bases agree with TRBD2. This CDR3 region has 17 residues. Trimming removed 9 bases from V and 4 bases from J; junction bases left unmatched: 10.

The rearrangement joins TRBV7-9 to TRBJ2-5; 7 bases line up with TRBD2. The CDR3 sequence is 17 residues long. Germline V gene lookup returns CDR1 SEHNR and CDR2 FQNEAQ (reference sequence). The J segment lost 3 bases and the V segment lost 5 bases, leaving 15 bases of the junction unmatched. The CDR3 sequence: CASSPPLSSGTKETQYF. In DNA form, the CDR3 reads TGTGCCAGCAGCCCACCCCTTTCTAGCGGTACTAAAGAGACCCAGTACTTC.

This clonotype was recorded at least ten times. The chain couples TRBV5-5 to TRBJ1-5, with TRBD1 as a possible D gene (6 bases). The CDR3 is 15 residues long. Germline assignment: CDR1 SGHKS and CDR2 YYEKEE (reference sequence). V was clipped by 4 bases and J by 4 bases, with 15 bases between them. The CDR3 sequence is CASSGIQGANQPQHF. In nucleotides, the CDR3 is TGTGCCAGCAGCGGAATACAGGGCGCTAATCAGCCCCAGCATTTT.

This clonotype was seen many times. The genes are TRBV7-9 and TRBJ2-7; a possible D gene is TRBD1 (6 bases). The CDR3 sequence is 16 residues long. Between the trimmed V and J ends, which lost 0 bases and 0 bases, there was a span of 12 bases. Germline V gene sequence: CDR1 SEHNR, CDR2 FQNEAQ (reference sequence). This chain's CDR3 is CASSLALDRSSYEQYF. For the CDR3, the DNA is TGTGCCAGCAGCTTAGCCCTTGACAGGAGCTCCTACGAGCAGTACTTC. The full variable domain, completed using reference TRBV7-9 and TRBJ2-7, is DTGVSQNPRHKITKRGQNVTFRCDPISEHNRLYWYRQTLGQGPEFLTYFQNEAQLEKSRLLSDRFSAERPKGSFSTLEIQRTEQGDSAMYLCASSLALDRSSYEQYFGPGTRLTVT.

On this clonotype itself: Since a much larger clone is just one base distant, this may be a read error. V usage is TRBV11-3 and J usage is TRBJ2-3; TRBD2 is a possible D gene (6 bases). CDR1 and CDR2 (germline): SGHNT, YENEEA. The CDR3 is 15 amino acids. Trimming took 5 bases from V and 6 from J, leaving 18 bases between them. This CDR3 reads CASSPPGGEVDTQYF. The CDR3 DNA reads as TGTGCCAGCAGCCCCCCCGGCGGGGAGGTCGATACGCAGTATTTT.

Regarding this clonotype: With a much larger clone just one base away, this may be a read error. CDR3 protein: CAISEAWQGGYEQYF. CDR3 nucleotide sequence: TGTGCCATCAGTGAAGCGTGGCAGGGGGGCTACGAGCAGTACTTC. The chain employs TRBV10-3 and TRBJ2-7; maybe TRBD1 (7 bases). Germline CDR1 ENHRY, CDR2 SYGVKD. V shed 3 bases and J shed 3 bases, with 15 bases lying between them. CDR3 length: 15 amino acids.

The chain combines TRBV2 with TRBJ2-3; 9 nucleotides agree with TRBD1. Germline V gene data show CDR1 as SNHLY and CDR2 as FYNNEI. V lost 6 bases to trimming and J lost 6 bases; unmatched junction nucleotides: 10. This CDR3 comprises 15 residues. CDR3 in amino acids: CASRTGQGGEDTQYF. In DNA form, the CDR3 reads TGTGCCAGCAGGACGGGACAGGGTGGTGAGGATACGCAGTATTTT.

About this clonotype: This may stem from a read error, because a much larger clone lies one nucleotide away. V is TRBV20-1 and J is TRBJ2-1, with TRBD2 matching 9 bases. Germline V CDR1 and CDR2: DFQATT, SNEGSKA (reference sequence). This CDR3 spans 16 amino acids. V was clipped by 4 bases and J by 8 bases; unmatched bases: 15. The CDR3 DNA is TGCAGTGCTAAGGCGTCGGTAGCGGGGGCTATAGATGAGCAGTTCTTC. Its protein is CSAKASVAGAIDEQFF.

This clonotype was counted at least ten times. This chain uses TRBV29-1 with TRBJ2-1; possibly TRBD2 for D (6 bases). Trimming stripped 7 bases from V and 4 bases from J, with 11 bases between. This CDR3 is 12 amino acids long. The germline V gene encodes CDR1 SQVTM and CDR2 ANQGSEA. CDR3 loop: CSAGLQYNEQFF. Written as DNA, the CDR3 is TGCAGCGCCGGACTACAATACAATGAGCAGTTCTTC.

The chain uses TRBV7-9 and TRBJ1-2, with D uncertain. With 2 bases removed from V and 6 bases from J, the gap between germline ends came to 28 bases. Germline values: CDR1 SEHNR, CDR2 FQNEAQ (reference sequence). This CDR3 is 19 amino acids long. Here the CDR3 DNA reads TGTGCCAGCAGCTTAAGCGACCCTAGCTCTCGGGGTTACGAGAATGGCTACACCTTC. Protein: CASSLSDPSSRGYENGYTF.

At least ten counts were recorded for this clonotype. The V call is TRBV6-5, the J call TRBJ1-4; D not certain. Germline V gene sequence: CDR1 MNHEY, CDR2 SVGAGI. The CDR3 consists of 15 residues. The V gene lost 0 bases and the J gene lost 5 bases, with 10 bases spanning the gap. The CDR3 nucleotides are TGTGCCAGCAGTTACTCGGAGACATCGAATGAAAAACTGTTTTTT. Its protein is CASSYSETSNEKLFF.

As DNA, the CDR3 is TGTGCCAGCAGGGAGCGGGAGGGTTACAATGAGCAGTATTTT. It specifies CASREREGYNEQYF. The chain recombines TRBV6-5 with TRBJ2-3; 10 positions agree with TRBD2. V dropped 6 bases and J dropped 11; count of bases not matched to a gene: 11. CDR3 length equals 14 residues. Germline CDR1 reads MNHEY; CDR2 reads SVGAGI.

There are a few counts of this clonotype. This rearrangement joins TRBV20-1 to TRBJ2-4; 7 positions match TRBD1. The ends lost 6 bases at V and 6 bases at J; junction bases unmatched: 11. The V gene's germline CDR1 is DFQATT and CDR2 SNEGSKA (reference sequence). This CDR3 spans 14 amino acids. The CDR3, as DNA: TGCAGTGCCACGAGGGGGCTTAAAATAAACATTCAGTACTTC. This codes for CSATRGLKINIQYF.

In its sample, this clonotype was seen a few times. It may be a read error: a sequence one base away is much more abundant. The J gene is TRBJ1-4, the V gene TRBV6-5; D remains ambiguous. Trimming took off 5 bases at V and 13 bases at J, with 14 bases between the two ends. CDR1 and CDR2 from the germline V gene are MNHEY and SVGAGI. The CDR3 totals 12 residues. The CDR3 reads CASSHPGGGLFF. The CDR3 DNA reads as TGTGCCAGCAGTCACCCGGGAGGAGGACTGTTTTTT.

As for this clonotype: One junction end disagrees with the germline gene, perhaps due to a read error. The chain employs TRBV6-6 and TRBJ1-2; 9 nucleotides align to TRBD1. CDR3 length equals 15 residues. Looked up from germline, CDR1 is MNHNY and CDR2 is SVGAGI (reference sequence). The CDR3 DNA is TGTGCCGGCAGTTGGGGGACCGGGACAGGGCTCGGCTACACCTTC. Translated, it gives CAGSWGTGTGLGYTF.

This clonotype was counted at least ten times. CDR3 sequence: CASSFPGQGAPNYGYTF. Here the CDR3 DNA reads TGCGCCAGCAGCTTTCCGGGACAGGGGGCGCCTAACTATGGCTACACCTTC. The V call is TRBV5-1, the J call TRBJ1-2; TRBD1 matches at 12 bases. Unmatched junction bases numbered 5, after V lost 2 bases and J lost 0 bases. Germline lookup yields CDR1 SGHRS and CDR2 YFSETQ. The CDR3 totals 17 residues.

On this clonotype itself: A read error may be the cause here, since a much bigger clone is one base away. CDR3 DNA sequence: TGTGCCAGCAGTGAGGCAGCAGGTACGCAGTATTTT. It codes for CASSEAAGTQYF. The V and J genes are TRBV2 and TRBJ2-3, with D uncertain. Trimming stripped 3 bases from V and 8 bases from J, with 9 bases between. The germline CDR1 and CDR2 sequences are SNHLY and FYNNEI. CDR3 length equals 12 residues. The whole variable domain, filled in from reference TRBV2 and TRBJ2-3, reads EPEVTQTPSHQVTQMGQEVILRCVPISNHLYFYWYRQILGQKVEFLVSFYNNEISEKSEIFDDQFSVERPDGSNFTLKIRSTKLEDSAMYFCASSEAAGTQYFGPGTRLTVL.

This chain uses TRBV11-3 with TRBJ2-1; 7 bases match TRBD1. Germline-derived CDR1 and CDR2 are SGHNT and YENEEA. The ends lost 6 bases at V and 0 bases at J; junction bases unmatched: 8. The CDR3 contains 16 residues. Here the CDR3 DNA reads TGTGCCAGCAGTGAAGGACAGGTAAGCTCCTACAATGAGCAGTTCTTC. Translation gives CASSEGQVSSYNEQFF.

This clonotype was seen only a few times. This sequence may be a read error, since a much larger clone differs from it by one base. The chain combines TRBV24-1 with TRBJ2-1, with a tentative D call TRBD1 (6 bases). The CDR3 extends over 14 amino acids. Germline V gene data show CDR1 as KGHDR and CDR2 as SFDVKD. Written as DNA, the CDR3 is TGTGCCACCGGTGATACCATGTTGGGGGCCCAGCAGTTCTTC. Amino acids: CATGDTMLGAQQFF.

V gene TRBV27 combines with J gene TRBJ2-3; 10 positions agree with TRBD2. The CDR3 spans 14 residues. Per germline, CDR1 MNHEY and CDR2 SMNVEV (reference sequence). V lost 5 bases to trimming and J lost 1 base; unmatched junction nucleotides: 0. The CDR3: CASSGLAGTDTQYF. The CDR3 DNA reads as TGTGCCAGCAGTGGACTAGCGGGCACAGATACGCAGTATTTT.

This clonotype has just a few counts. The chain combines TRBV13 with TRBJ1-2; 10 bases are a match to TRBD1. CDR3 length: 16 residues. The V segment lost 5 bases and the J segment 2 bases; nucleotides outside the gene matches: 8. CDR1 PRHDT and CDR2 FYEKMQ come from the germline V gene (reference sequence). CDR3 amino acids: CASSGTGVPLNYGYTF. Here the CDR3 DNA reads TGTGCCAGCAGCGGGACAGGGGTCCCCTTGAACTATGGCTACACCTTC.

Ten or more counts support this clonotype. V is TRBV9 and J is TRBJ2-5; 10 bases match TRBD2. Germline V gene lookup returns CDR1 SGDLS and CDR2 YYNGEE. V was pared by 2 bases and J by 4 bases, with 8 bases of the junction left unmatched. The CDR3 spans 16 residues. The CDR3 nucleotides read TGTGCCAGCAGCGTCAGAAGCGGGGGGGCCGGAGAGACCCAGTACTTC. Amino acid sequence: CASSVRSGGAGETQYF.

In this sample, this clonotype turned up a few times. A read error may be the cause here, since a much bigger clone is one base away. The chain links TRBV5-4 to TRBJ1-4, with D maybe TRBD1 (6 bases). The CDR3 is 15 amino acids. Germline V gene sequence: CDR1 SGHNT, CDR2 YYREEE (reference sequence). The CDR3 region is CASSFSGESNEELFF. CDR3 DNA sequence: TGTGCCAGCAGCTTTTCAGGGGAGTCTAATGAAGAACTGTTTTTT. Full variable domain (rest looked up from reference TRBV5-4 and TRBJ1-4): ETGVTQSPTHLIKTRGQQVTLRCSSQSGHNTVSWYQQALGQGPQFIFQYYREEENGRGNFPPRFSGLQFPNYSSELNVNALELDDSALYLCASSFSGESNEELFFGSGTQLSVL.

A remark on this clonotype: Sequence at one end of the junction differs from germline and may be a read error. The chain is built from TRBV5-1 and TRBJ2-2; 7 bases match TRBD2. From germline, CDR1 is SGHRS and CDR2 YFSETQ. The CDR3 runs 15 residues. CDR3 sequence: CASSLSSASSGVLFF. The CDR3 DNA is TGCGCCAGCAGCTTGTCTAGCGCCTCCAGCGGGGTGCTGTTTTTT.

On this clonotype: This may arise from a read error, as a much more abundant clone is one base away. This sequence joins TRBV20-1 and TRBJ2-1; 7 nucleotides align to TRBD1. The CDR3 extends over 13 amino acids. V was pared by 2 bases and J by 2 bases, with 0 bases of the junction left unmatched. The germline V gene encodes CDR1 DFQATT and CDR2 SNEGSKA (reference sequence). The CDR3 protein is CSARTGAYNEQFF. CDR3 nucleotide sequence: TGCAGTGCTAGAACAGGGGCCTACAATGAGCAGTTCTTC.

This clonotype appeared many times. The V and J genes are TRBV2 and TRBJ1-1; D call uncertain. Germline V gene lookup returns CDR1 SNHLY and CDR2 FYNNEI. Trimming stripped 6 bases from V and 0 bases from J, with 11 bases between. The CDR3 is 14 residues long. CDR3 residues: CASRLREMNTEAFF. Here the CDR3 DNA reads TGTGCCAGCAGGCTTCGAGAGATGAACACTGAAGCTTTCTTT.

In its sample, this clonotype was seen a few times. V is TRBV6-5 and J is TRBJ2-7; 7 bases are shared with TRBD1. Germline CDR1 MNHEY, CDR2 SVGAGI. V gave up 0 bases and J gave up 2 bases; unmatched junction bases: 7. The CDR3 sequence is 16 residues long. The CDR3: CASSYSIEGATYEQYF. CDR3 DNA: TGTGCCAGCAGTTACTCGATAGAGGGGGCGACCTACGAGCAGTACTTC.